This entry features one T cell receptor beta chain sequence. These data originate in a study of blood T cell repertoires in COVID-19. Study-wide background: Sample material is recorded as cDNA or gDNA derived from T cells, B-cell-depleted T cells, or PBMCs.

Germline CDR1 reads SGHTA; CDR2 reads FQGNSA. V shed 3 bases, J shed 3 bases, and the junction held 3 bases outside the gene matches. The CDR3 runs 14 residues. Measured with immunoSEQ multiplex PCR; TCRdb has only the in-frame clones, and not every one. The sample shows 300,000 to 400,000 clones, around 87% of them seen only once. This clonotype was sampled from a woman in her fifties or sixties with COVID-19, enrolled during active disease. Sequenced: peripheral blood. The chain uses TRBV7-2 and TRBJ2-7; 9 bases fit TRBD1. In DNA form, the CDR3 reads TGTGCCAGCAGCTTGTCGGGACAGGGCTACGAGCAGTACTTC. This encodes CASSLSGQGYEQYF.